This TCR beta chain was documented in a study of CD8 T cells in Susac syndrome. It was with random hexamers that 0.5 to 1 ug RNA was reverse transcribed. TCRdb itself ran the immunoSEQ multiplex PCR reads through MiXCR, one entry per CDR3 protein. This sample has 150,000 to 160,000 distinct CDR3 sequences, with over 95% found just once. Trimming cost V 2 bases and J 3 bases; bases outside gene matches: 12. This CDR3 comprises 17 residues. Per germline, CDR1 SGDLS and CDR2 YYNGEE. This TCR came from a human donor with multiple sclerosis. Specimen: CD8+ T cells from PBMCs. The genes are TRBV9 and TRBJ2-7, with 9 positions matching TRBD1. CDR3 region: CASSVPPRGTGSYEQYV. The CDR3 DNA sequence: TGTGCCAGCAGCGTGCCCCCCCGGGGGACAGGGAGCTACGAGCAGTACGTC.